The 4 T cell receptor beta chains listed next were all sequenced from one sample in a study of cytomegalovirus exposure and HLA in healthy donors. The PCR employed 60 Vbeta primers together with 13 Jbeta primers. Here immunoSEQ multiplex PCR was the method, and the copy in TCRdb shows in-frame clones only, minus some. Of over 100,000 clones detected, 8.5% to 10% appear once; the ten largest clones hold around 5.5%. Specimen: PBMCs. All receptors derive from a middle-aged man in good health and CMV-seronegative.

A few counts support this clone. The genes are TRBV11-3 and TRBJ2-1, with D possibly matching TRBD1 (6 bases). Trimming shortened V by 4 bases and J by 4 bases, and 8 bases separated the two germline ends. Germline V gives CDR1 SGHNT, CDR2 YENEEA. This CDR3 is 13 amino acids long. The CDR3 bases are TGTGCCAGCAGCTCCAGGGGATACAATGAGCAGTTCTTC. Its translation: CASSSRGYNEQFF.

The chain uses TRBV2 and TRBJ2-1, with 11 bases that match TRBD2. This CDR3 is 15 amino acids long. The V gene end was trimmed by 5 bases and the J gene end by 3 bases; junction bases not matched to a gene: 3. The germline gives CDR1 SNHLY, CDR2 FYNNEI. This CDR3 is CASSRSGGVYNEQFF. DNA of the CDR3: TGTGCCAGCAGTCGTAGCGGGGGGGTCTACAATGAGCAGTTCTTC. The whole variable domain, remainder taken from reference TRBV2 and TRBJ2-1, is EPEVTQTPSHQVTQMGQEVILRCVPISNHLYFYWYRQILGQKVEFLVSFYNNEISEKSEIFDDQFSVERPDGSNFTLKIRSTKLEDSAMYFCASSRSGGVYNEQFFGPGTRLTVL.

This rearrangement joins TRBV9 to TRBJ1-6, with D hard to call. The CDR3 is 16 amino acids. Per germline, CDR1 SGDLS and CDR2 YYNGEE. V lost 0 bases, J lost 0 bases, and 7 bases lay in between. This CDR3 reads CASSVGSSSYNSPLHF. CDR3 nucleotides: TGTGCCAGCAGCGTAGGTAGCAGCTCCTATAATTCACCCCTCCACTTT.

This clone was found a few times. The genes are TRBV4-1 and TRBJ2-7; 8 bases are shared with TRBD2. The CDR3 has 15 amino acids. V lost 4 bases, J lost 4 bases, and 9 bases stayed unmatched. Germline lookup yields CDR1 MGHRA and CDR2 YSYEKL. The CDR3 DNA is TGCGCCAGCAGCCCCCTTACGGGGGGGCCTTACGAGCAGTACTTC. It yields the protein CASSPLTGGPYEQYF.